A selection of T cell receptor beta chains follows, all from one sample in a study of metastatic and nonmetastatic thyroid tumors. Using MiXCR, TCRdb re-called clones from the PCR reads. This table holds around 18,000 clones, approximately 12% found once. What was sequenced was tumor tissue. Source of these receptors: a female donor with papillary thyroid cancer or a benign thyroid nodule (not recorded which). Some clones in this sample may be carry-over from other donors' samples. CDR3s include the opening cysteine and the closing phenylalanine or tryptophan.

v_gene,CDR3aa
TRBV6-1,CATFPAFF
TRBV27,CASSIGQGVSQPQHF
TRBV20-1,CSATWRERADTQYF
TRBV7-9,CASSGTGQGAEKLFF
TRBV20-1,CTERETYEQYF
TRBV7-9,CASSLVGRGENTIYF
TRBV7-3,CASSLSHSTDTQYF
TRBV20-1,CSARDRTGWNNEQFF
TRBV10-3,CAISRDRETYNSPLHF
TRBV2,CASSPPGELFF
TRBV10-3,CATRGGTGSYEQYF
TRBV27,CASSQRWGALLSDF
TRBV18,CASSPTGDEQYF
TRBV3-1,CASSQDMTRVGSIQYF
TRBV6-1,CASSGTGAAEELFF
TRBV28,CASSFTSGSGYEQYF
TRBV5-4,CASSLGQSSYNEQFF
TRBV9,CASSSGSTSWGEQFF
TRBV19,CASSPGQVGGELFF
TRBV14,CASSQVAGASTEDFF
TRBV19,CASSPDRGQNYGYTF
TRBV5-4,CASSPPGAGGRETQYF
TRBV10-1,CASAPDWDNEQFF
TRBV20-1,CSAPDRGADTQYF
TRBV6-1,CASRGGTREFGELFF
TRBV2,CASIRGRGYEQYF
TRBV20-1,CSASRAGGPSNEQFF
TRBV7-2,CASSLGGTGEAGYTF
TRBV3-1,CASSQELLQETQYF
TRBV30,CAWSRGRRETQYF
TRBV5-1,CASSPDYYEQYF
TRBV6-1,CASSWGTGRSNQPQHF
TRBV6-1,CASSVQGDTEAFF
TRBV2,CASSESSGETQYF
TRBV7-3,CASSLKGAENTIYF